The sequence of this TCR beta chain was determined in a study of technical replicates of blood from a few donors. Per the germline V gene, CDR1 is SGHTA and CDR2 is FQGNSA. Trimming removed 3 bases from V and 7 bases from J; junction bases left unmatched: 7. The CDR3 covers 14 residues. Profiled with immunoSEQ multiplex PCR; TCRdb holds only in-frame clones, not every one. This sample has over 80,000 clones, with around 96% found just once. The chain combines TRBV7-2 with TRBJ2-7, with TRBD1 matching over 9 bases. The source material was T cells isolated from PBMCs. The receptor's source is a human donor in good health. The CDR3 sequence: CASSLTGGSGEQYF. CDR3 DNA: TGTGCCAGCAGCTTGACAGGGGGTTCGGGGGAGCAGTACTTC.